This section outlines one T cell receptor (beta chain) sequence together with its context. This sample was included in a study of cytomegalovirus exposure and HLA in healthy donors. The PCR contained 60 Vbeta and 13 Jbeta primers. Clones were read by immunoSEQ multiplex PCR, and TCRdb kept only the in-frame ones, dropping some. The sample lists 150,000 to 200,000 clones; around four fifths were seen once. The CDR3 length is 14 residues. The germline gives CDR1 SGHVS, CDR2 FQNEAQ. V trimming: 5 bases; J trimming: 4 bases; junction bases outside the gene matches: 7. The specimen sequenced was PBMCs. The chain has TRBV7-8 and TRBJ1-1, with TRBD1 matching 7 bases. This sequence was found in a male donor in good health and CMV-seropositive. The CDR3 DNA reads TGTGCCAGCAGCAACGACAGGGAGGTCACTGAAGCTTTCTTT. Protein product: CASSNDREVTEAFF. The variable domain in full, completed from reference TRBV7-8 and TRBJ1-1, reads GAGVSQSPRYKVAKRGQDVALRCDPISGHVSLFWYQQALGQGPEFLTYFQNEAQLDKSGLPSDRFFAERPEGSVSTLKIQRTQQEDSAVYLCASSNDREVTEAFFGQGTRLTVV.